This T cell receptor (beta chain) derives from a study of T cell changes during pregnancy in multiple sclerosis. V lost 4 bases to trimming and J lost 2 bases; unmatched junction nucleotides: 5. Germline assignment: CDR1 SEHNR and CDR2 FQNEAQ (reference sequence). This CDR3 is built from 14 residues. TCRdb's table, derived via immunoSEQ multiplex PCR, lists solely in-frame clones and lacks some. The sample has tens of thousands of clones, 91% seen once. The sequencing used peripheral blood, collected in the third trimester of pregnancy. The source is a female donor in good health, enrolled as a control in a pregnancy study. V usage is TRBV7-9 and J usage is TRBJ2-7, with TRBD2 matching over 7 bases. CDR3: CASSSTSAPYEQYF. The DNA for the CDR3 is TGTGCCAGCAGCTCCACTAGCGCGCCCTACGAGCAGTACTTC.